Sequencing of this T cell receptor (beta chain) was carried out in a study of blood T cell repertoires in COVID-19. Study background: There were acute and convalescent COVID-19 samples, and they came from the United States, Italy and Spain. Sources were T cells, B-cell-depleted T cells, or PBMCs; the material itself was cDNA or gDNA.

TCRdb's copy holds only in-frame clones and misses some; the assay was immunoSEQ multiplex PCR. The sample shows around 160,000 clones, roughly nine tenths of them seen only once. The CDR3 totals 15 residues. The germline CDR1 and CDR2 sequences are GTSNPN and SVGIG (reference sequence). J was trimmed by 1 base and V by 5 bases; bases with no gene match: 8. This chain uses TRBV30 with TRBJ2-7; 10 positions agree with TRBD1. The sample consisted of peripheral blood. The sequence was obtained from a man aged 18-30 years with acute or convalescent COVID-19. CDR3 bases: TGTGCCTGGGGGGCTGGGGACAGGGGTTCCTACGAGCAGTACTTC. This translates into CAWGAGDRGSYEQYF.